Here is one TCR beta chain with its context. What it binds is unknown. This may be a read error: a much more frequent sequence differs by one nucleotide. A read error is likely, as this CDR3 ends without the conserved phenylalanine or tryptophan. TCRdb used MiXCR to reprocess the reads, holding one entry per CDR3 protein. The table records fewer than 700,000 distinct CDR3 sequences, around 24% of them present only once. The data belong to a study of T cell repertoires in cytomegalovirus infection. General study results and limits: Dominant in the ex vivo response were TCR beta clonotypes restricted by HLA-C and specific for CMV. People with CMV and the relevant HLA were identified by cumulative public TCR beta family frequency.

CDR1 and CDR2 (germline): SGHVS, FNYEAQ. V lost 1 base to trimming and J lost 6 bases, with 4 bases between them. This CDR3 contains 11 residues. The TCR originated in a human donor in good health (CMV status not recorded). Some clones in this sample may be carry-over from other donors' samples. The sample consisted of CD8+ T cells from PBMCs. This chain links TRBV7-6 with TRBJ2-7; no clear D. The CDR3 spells CASSLGVEQYS. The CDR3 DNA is TGTGCCAGCAGCTTAGGGGTCGAGCAGTACTCC.